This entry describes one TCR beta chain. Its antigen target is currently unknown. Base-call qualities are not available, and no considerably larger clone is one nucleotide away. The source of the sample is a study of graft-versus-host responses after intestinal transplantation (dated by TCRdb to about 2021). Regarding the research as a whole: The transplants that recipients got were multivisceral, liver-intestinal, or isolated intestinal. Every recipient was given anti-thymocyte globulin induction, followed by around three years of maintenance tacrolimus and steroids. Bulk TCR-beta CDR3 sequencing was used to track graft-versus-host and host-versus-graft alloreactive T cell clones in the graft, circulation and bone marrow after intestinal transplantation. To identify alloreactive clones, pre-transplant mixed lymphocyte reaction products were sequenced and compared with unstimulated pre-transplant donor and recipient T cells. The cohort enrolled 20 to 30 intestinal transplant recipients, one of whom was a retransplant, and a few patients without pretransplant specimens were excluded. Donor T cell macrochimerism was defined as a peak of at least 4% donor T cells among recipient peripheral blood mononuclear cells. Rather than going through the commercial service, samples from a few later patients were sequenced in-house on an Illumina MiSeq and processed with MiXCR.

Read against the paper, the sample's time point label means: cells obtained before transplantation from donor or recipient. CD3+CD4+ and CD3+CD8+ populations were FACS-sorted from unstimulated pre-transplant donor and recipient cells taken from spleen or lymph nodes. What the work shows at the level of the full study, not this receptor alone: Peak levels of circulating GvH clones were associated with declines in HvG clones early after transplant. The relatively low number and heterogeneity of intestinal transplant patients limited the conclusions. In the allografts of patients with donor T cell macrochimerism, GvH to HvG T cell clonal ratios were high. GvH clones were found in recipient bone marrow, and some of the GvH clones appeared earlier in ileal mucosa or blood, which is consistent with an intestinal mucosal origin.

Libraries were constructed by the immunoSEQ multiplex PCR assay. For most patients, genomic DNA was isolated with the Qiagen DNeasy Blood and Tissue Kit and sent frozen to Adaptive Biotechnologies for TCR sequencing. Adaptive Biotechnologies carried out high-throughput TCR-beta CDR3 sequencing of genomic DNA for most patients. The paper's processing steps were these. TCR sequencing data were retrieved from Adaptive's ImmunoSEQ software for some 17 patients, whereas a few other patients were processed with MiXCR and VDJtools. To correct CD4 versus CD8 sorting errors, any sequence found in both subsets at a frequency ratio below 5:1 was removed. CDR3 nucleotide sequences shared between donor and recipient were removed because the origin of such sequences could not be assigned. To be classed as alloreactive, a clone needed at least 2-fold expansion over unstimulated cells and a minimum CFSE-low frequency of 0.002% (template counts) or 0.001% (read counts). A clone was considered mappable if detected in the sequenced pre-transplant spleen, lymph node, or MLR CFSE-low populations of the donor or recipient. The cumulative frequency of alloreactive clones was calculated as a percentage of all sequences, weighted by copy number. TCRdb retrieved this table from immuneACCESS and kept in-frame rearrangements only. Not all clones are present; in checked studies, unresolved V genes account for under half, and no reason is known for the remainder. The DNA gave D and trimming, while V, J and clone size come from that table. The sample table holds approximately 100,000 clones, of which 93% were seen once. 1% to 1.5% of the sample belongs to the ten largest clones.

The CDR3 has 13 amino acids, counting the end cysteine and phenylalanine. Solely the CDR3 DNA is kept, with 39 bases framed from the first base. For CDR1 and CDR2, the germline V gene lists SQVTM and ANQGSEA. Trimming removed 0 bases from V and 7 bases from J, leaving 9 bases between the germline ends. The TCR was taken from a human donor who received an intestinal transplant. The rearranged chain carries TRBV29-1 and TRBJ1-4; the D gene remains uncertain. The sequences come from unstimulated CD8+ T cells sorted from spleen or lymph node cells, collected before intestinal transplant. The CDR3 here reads CSVEDPGGEKLFF. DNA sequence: TGCAGCGTTGAAGATCCCGGAGGTGAAAAACTGTTTTTT.